Presented here are 11 T cell receptor beta chains from one specimen sequenced in a study of cytomegalovirus exposure and HLA in healthy donors. 13 Jbeta primers and 60 Vbeta primers were used for the PCR. TCRdb keeps only in-frame clones here, not all; method: immunoSEQ multiplex PCR. This sample has about 160,000 clones, with 70% to 80% found just once. Input material: PBMCs. The origin of the receptors is a man younger than 45 in good health and CMV-seropositive.

This clone was seen only a few times. The chain joins TRBV6-1 to TRBJ1-3, with TRBD1 as a possible D gene (6 bases). The CDR3 totals 14 residues. Trimming removed 6 bases at V and 7 bases at J, with 16 bases between. CDR1 is MNHNS, CDR2 SASEGT, per germline. CDR3 DNA: TGTGCCAGCAGATCAGGGGAGGGGGTGAACACCATATATTTT. Its protein product is CASRSGEGVNTIYF.

The chain recombines TRBV7-2 with TRBJ2-2; TRBD1 matches 7 bases. The CDR3 extends over 14 amino acids. J lost 4 bases, V lost 3 bases, and 2 bases had no gene match. CDR1 is SGHTA, CDR2 FQGNSA, per germline. CDR3 in DNA: TGTGCCAGCAGCTTCTGGGACAGCACCGGGGAGCTGTTTTTT. This gives the protein CASSFWDSTGELFF.

This clone was counted a few times. The chain combines TRBV28 with TRBJ2-7; tentative D call: TRBD1 (6 bases). The CDR3 covers 15 residues. Looked up from germline, CDR1 is MDHEN and CDR2 is SYDVKM. The germline V and J ends were trimmed by 1 base and 0 bases, with 10 bases remaining between them. CDR3 coding DNA: TGTGCCAGCAGTTTATTTCGGGACAACTCCTACGAGCAGTACTTC. Its translation: CASSLFRDNSYEQYF.

V is TRBV19 and J is TRBJ2-7; 7 nucleotides agree with TRBD1. The germline V gene encodes CDR1 LNHDA and CDR2 SQIVND (reference sequence). CDR3 length: 14 residues. The V segment lost 3 bases and the J segment 1 base; nucleotides outside the gene matches: 3. CDR3 sequence reads: CASSMVGQSYEQYF. Here the CDR3 DNA reads TGTGCCAGTAGTATGGTGGGACAGTCCTACGAGCAGTACTTC.

The gene calls are TRBV5-6 and TRBJ2-3, with D possibly TRBD1 on 6 matching bases. Germline assignment: CDR1 SGHDT and CDR2 YYEEEE. The CDR3 sequence is 14 residues long. Trimming cost V 3 bases and J 2 bases, with 10 bases left between them. The CDR3 nucleotides read TGTGCCAGCAGCTCCAGGGGATCCACAGATACGCAGTATTTT. It translates to CASSSRGSTDTQYF.

This rearrangement joins TRBV2 to TRBJ1-6, with TRBD1 as a possible D gene (6 bases). Looked up from germline, CDR1 is SNHLY and CDR2 is FYNNEI. Trimming stripped 4 bases from V and 12 bases from J, with 16 bases between. The length of the CDR3 is 14 residues. CDR3 nucleotides: TGTGCCAGCAGTGGGGAGGGTGGGACACAACCCCTCCACTTT. This translates into CASSGEGGTQPLHF.

V and J are TRBV5-1 and TRBJ1-2; 7 bases agree with TRBD1. This CDR3 comprises 14 residues. The ends lost 4 bases at V and 7 bases at J; junction bases unmatched: 10. CDR1 and CDR2 from the germline V gene are SGHRS and YFSETQ. CDR3 sequence reads: CASSELTGVGGYTF. CDR3 sequence (DNA): TGCGCCAGCAGCGAGTTAACAGGGGTCGGTGGCTACACCTTC.

The rearrangement uses TRBV7-9 and TRBJ1-5, with TRBD1 identical over 9 bases. CDR3 length equals 14 residues. CDR1 SEHNR and CDR2 FQNEAQ come from the germline V gene (reference sequence). The trim removed 5 bases at V and 6 bases at J, leaving 5 bases unmatched. The CDR3 spells CASSATGGVQPQHF. DNA for the CDR3: TGTGCCAGCAGCGCCACAGGGGGCGTTCAGCCCCAGCATTTT.

The chain combines TRBV11-2 with TRBJ1-6; TRBD1 aligns across 8 bases. With 5 bases clipped from V and 7 bases from J, the junction kept 7 bases outside the gene matches. The CDR3 is made up of 15 amino acids. Per the germline V gene, CDR1 is SGHAT and CDR2 is FQNNGV. CDR3 sequence: CASSSRTGSNSPLHF. In DNA, the CDR3 is TGTGCCAGCAGCAGCCGGACAGGGTCGAATTCACCCCTCCACTTT.

This clone came up once. The rearrangement links TRBV5-1 to TRBJ2-2; a weak D match, TRBD1 (7 bases). Germline assignment: CDR1 SGHRS and CDR2 YFSETQ. This CDR3 is 16 amino acids long. The V end was cut by 0 bases, the J end by 4 bases, with 13 bases between. The CDR3 DNA reads TGCGCCAGCAGCTTGGGCCGGCAGGGGGGCACCGGGGAGCTGTTTTTT. Its protein product is CASSLGRQGGTGELFF.

V is TRBV19 and J is TRBJ2-6; 8 bases fit TRBD1. The germline CDR1 and CDR2 sequences are LNHDA and SQIVND (reference sequence). The V and J ends lost 3 bases and 0 bases, in that order; junction bases with no gene match: 4. The CDR3 has 17 residues. The CDR3 is CASSIWTGSSGANVLTF. The DNA of the CDR3 is TGTGCCAGTAGTATCTGGACAGGGTCCTCTGGGGCCAACGTCCTGACTTTC.